Below are 2 T cell receptor beta chains sequenced from a single sample in a study of shared clonotypes between healthy human individuals. Naive CD8 cells were CD45RO-negative, positively selected for CCR7, excluding terminally differentiated effector memory CD45RA+ cells. The table came from immunoSEQ multiplex PCR; TCRdb's copy has only in-frame clones and leaves some out. The repertoire holds roughly 2,000,000 clones, around 93% seen once, with about 1.7% in the top ten. Sequenced sample: naive CD8+ T cells from PBMCs. The source of these receptors is a man between 18 and 35 years old in good health. Some clones in this sample may be carry-over from other donors' samples.

V gene TRBV29-1 combines with J gene TRBJ1-2; 7 positions agree with TRBD1. Germline V gene data show CDR1 as SQVTM and CDR2 as ANQGSEA. The junction had 13 bases not matched to a gene; V was cut back by 7 bases and J by 2 bases. This CDR3 contains 15 residues. The CDR3 loop reads CSADPPGQANYGYTF. DNA of the CDR3: TGCAGCGCGGACCCCCCTGGACAGGCAAACTATGGCTACACCTTC.

The chain employs TRBV2 and TRBJ2-4, with 8 bases matching TRBD1. J lost 2 bases, V lost 1 base, and 4 bases had no gene match. This CDR3 region has 16 residues. Germline loops: CDR1 SNHLY, CDR2 FYNNEI. For the CDR3, the DNA is TGTGCCAGCAGTGAAGGTCAGGGGGCTACCAAAAACATTCAGTACTTC. This sequence encodes CASSEGQGATKNIQYF.